This is a list of T cell receptor beta chains from one sample in a study of blood T cell repertoires in COVID-19. TCRdb's table, derived via immunoSEQ multiplex PCR, lists solely in-frame clones and lacks some. Of approximately 300,000 clones detected, under 90% appear once; the ten largest clones hold over 4%. The sequenced material came from PBMCs or T cells enriched from blood (not recorded which). Source of these receptors: a man aged 60 to 69 who had recovered from COVID-19. Both conserved end residues are part of each CDR3. A D gene is named only where the DNA matches it firmly. The size of a clone is reported for some rows only, either as once, few or many, or as a class for expanded clones.

J gene | V gene | D gene | clone size | CDR3 length | CDR3 protein | CDR3 DNA
TRBJ2-7 | TRBV7-7 | . | . | 15 | CASSLATGEGYEQYF | TGTGCTAGCAGCTTAGCGACAGGGGAGGGCTACGAGCAGTACTTC
TRBJ1-1 | TRBV7-3 | TRBD1 | . | 13 | CASGTGVNTEAFF | TGTGCCAGCGGGACAGGGGTGAACACTGAAGCTTTCTTT
TRBJ2-7 | TRBV6-5 | TRBD2 | . | 15 | CASSFSGSSTYEQYF | TGTGCCAGCAGTTTTAGCGGGAGCTCCACCTACGAGCAGTACTTC
TRBJ2-5 | TRBV6-5 | . | . | 13 | CASSNGQKETQYF | TGTGCCAGCAGTAACGGACAGAAAGAGACCCAGTACTTC
TRBJ2-7 | TRBV6-5 | TRBD1 | . | 15 | CASSTDRGRLYEQYF | TGTGCCAGCAGTACGGACAGGGGTCGTCTTTACGAGCAGTACTTC
TRBJ1-5 | TRBV27 | TRBD1 | few | 17 | CASSSRQGFERNQPQHF | TGTGCCAGCAGTAGTAGACAGGGGTTCGAGCGCAATCAGCCCCAGCATTTT
TRBJ1-6 | TRBV6-6 | TRBD1 | . | 16 | CASSRTGRSYNSPLHF | TGTGCCAGCAGTCGGACAGGGCGGTCCTATAATTCACCCCTCCACTTT
TRBJ2-1 | TRBV5-1 | TRBD2 | . | 16 | CASRLFGGLAGGEQFF | TGCGCCAGCAGGCTTTTCGGGGGACTAGCGGGAGGGGAGCAGTTCTTC
TRBJ2-3 | TRBV6-5 | TRBD2 | . | 14 | CASTIAGASDTQYF | TGTGCCAGCACCATAGCGGGAGCCTCGGATACGCAGTATTTT
TRBJ2-7 | TRBV28 | . | few | 13 | CASSYGRVYEQYF | TGTGCCAGCAGTTACGGGAGAGTATACGAGCAGTACTTC
TRBJ1-5 | TRBV7-9 | . | . | 15 | CASSRTEGSNQPQHF | TGTGCCAGCAGCCGGACAGAGGGGAGCAATCAGCCCCAGCATTTT
TRBJ1-5 | TRBV28 | TRBD1 | . | 17 | CASSPYGGQGSNQPQHF | TGTGCCAGCAGCCCTTATGGAGGACAGGGGAGCAATCAGCCCCAGCATTTT
TRBJ1-5 | TRBV6-5 | . | . | 15 | CASRTDRNSNQPQHF | TGTGCCAGCAGGACGGACAGAAATAGCAATCAGCCCCAGCATTTT
TRBJ2-1 | TRBV28 | TRBD2 | . | 18 | CASSPLTSRLAGAAEQFF | TGTGCCAGCAGTCCTCTTACGTCGAGACTAGCGGGAGCCGCTGAGCAGTTCTTC
TRBJ2-1 | TRBV9 | TRBD2 | . | 15 | CASSVSGRSANEQFF | TGTGCCAGCAGCGTTAGCGGGAGGTCAGCCAATGAGCAGTTCTTC
TRBJ1-1 | TRBV5-1 | . | once | 15 | CASKSQGPANTEAFF | TGCGCCAGCAAGAGCCAGGGGCCTGCGAACACTGAAGCTTTCTTT
TRBJ2-3 | TRBV2 | TRBD1 | . | 14 | CASSRQGAVDTQYF | TGTGCCAGCAGCCGACAGGGGGCAGTCGATACGCAGTATTTT
TRBJ2-1 | TRBV10-3 | . | . | 11 | CAIRLQNEQFF | TGTGCCATACGACTCCAGAATGAGCAGTTCTTC
TRBJ2-5 | TRBV11-2 | . | . | 14 | CASSSPGSAVTQYF | TGTGCCAGCAGCTCTCCCGGGTCGGCGGTGACCCAGTACTTC
TRBJ1-2 | TRBV10-2 | TRBD1 | . | 14 | CASSVQGAGYGYTF | TGCGCCAGCAGTGTACAGGGGGCGGGCTATGGCTACACCTTC
TRBJ2-7 | TRBV27 | . | . | 12 | CASSSTGYEQYF | TGTGCCAGCAGTTCTACAGGTTACGAGCAGTACTTC
TRBJ1-2 | TRBV28 | TRBD1 | . | 15 | CASSPWGQGTYGYTF | TGTGCCAGCAGTCCGTGGGGACAGGGGACCTATGGCTACACCTTC
TRBJ2-1 | TRBV5-1 | TRBD2 | . | 15 | CASSSSGAGGNEQFF | TGCGCCAGCAGCTCCTCCGGGGCCGGGGGGAATGAGCAGTTCTTC
TRBJ1-5 | TRBV6-5 | TRBD1 | . | 15 | CASSPDRGGNQPQHF | TGTGCCAGCAGTCCAGACAGGGGGGGTAATCAGCCCCAGCATTTT
TRBJ2-4 | TRBV28 | TRBD1 | . | 16 | CASSPQGAGAKNIQYF | TGTGCCAGCAGTCCCCAGGGGGCGGGCGCCAAAAACATTCAGTACTTC
TRBJ2-1 | TRBV21-1 | . | few | 19 | CASSKAQEKREGLWNEQFF | TGTGCCAGCAGCAAAGCGCAAGAGAAGCGGGAGGGCCTATGGAATGAGCAGTTCTTC
TRBJ1-1 | TRBV30 | . | . | 15 | CAWSGGGAPATEAFF | TGTGCCTGGAGTGGAGGGGGGGCGCCCGCGACTGAAGCTTTCTTT
TRBJ1-2 | TRBV12-3/TRBV12-4 | . | . | 12 | CASSLTVGGYTF | TGTGCCAGCAGTTTGACAGTCGGTGGCTACACCTTC
TRBJ2-7 | TRBV2 | TRBD2 | few | 15 | CASYGTSGRRYEQYF | TGTGCCAGCTACGGGACTAGCGGGAGAAGGTACGAGCAGTACTTC
TRBJ2-7 | TRBV28 | TRBD2 | . | 16 | CASRRLGGDGSYEQYF | TGTGCCAGCAGGCGGCTGGGGGGGGACGGCTCCTACGAGCAGTACTTC
TRBJ1-2 | TRBV6-5 | . | . | 15 | CASSRPRAAGYGYTF | TGTGCCAGCAGCCGCCCTAGGGCGGCGGGCTATGGCTACACCTTC
TRBJ2-7 | TRBV28 | TRBD2 | . | 14 | CASRDPGGPYEQYF | TGTGCCAGCAGAGACCCGGGAGGGCCCTACGAGCAGTACTTC
TRBJ1-4 | TRBV5-1 | TRBD1 | . | 15 | CASSLDPGGSEKLFF | TGCGCCAGCAGCTTGGACCCAGGGGGAAGCGAAAAACTGTTTTTT
TRBJ2-6 | TRBV7-9 | . | . | 17 | CASSKKTRQSGANVLTF | TGTGCCAGCAGCAAAAAAACCAGACAGTCTGGGGCCAACGTCCTGACTTTC
TRBJ2-1 | TRBV28 | . | few | 11 | CASSLKRVQFF | TGTGCCAGCAGTTTAAAGAGGGTTCAATTCTTC
TRBJ1-4 | TRBV27 | . | . | 18 | CASSSPGLAGTTNEKLFF | TGTGCCAGCAGTTCGCCGGGTCTGGCGGGTACAACTAATGAAAAACTGTTTTTT
TRBJ1-6 | TRBV5-1 | TRBD1 | . | 15 | CASSPKQGGNSPLHF | TGCGCCAGCAGCCCCAAACAGGGGGGCAATTCACCCCTCCACTTT